This entry is about one TCR beta chain. Germline values: CDR1 SGHTA, CDR2 FQGNSA. Unmatched junction bases numbered 6, after V lost 5 bases and J lost 3 bases. CDR3 length: 15 amino acids. Per the original methods: Amplification from reference gene primers served as the basis for estimated nucleated cell counts. Produced via immunoSEQ multiplex PCR; TCRdb's table is partial and in-frame only. V and J calls and clone size come straight from that table; D and trimming were deduced from the DNA. The table records about 130,000 clones, around 79% of them present only once. These data come from a study of blood T cell repertoires in COVID-19. The wider study: Samples of COVID-19 (acute and convalescent) were obtained from the United States, Italy and Spain. Sample material is recorded as cDNA or gDNA derived from T cells, B-cell-depleted T cells, or PBMCs.

Patients from Seattle were sampled longitudinally, starting during active infection. The chain uses TRBV7-2 and TRBJ1-4; 7 nucleotides agree with TRBD1. The source material was peripheral blood. The TCR was taken from a woman in her 70s with COVID-19, enrolled during active disease. This CDR3 reads CASSENRGANEKLFF. Written as DNA, the CDR3 is TGTGCCAGCAGCGAAAACAGGGGAGCTAATGAAAAACTGTTTTTT.